Presented here are 4 T cell receptor beta chains from one specimen sequenced in a study of type 1 regulatory T cells. TCRdb processed the reads anew with MiXCR; each CDR3 protein has one entry. The data contain approximately 97,000 distinct CDR3 sequences, roughly a third of them singletons. The sample consisted of CD4+ T cells, either the whole sample or a sorted fraction (not recorded which). These receptors came from a human donor in good health.

The J gene is TRBJ2-5, the V gene TRBV7-2; D possibly corresponds to TRBD2 (6 bases). V was trimmed by 3 bases and J by 2 bases, leaving 7 bases between them. Germline V lookup: CDR1 SGHTA, CDR2 FQGNSA. CDR3 length: 13 amino acids. The DNA for the CDR3 is TGTGCCAGCAGCTTTGGAGGGCAAGAGACCCAGTACTTC. Translating it yields CASSFGGQETQYF.

The CDR3 DNA is TGTGCCAGCACGGGCGGGGTAGAGGCCGAGCAGTACTTC. It encodes CASTGGVEAEQYF. The chain carries TRBV25-1 and TRBJ2-7, with D possibly matching TRBD2 (6 bases). The CDR3 contains 13 residues. Germline-derived CDR1 and CDR2 are MGHDK and SYGVNS. Trimming removed 7 bases from V and 6 bases from J, with 16 bases in between.

This clonotype has just a few counts. The chain couples TRBV7-8 to TRBJ2-3, with 8 bases lining up with TRBD1. The CDR3 runs 13 residues. V shed 5 bases, J shed 6 bases, and the junction held 4 bases outside the gene matches. The V gene's germline CDR1 is SGHVS and CDR2 FQNEAQ. Written as DNA, the CDR3 is TGTGCCAGCAGCACCCGGACAGGGGATACGCAGTATTTT. Translating gives CASSTRTGDTQYF.

Here the CDR3 DNA reads TGCAGTGCCAGGCACCTCATGAACACTGAAGCTTTCTTT. It yields the protein CSARHLMNTEAFF. The chain links TRBV20-1 to TRBJ1-1; no firm D call. The germline gives CDR1 DFQATT, CDR2 SNEGSKA (reference sequence). Trimming stripped 6 bases from V and 0 bases from J, with 11 bases between. The CDR3 is 13 amino acids.